The 19 T cell receptor beta chains listed next were all sequenced from one sample in a study of tumor and adjacent non-tumor tissue in lung cancer (dated by TCRdb to the late 2010s). RNA was isolated from bulk, unsorted tissue, and RNA quality was assessed with a NanoDrop ND-1000 and an Agilent 2100. Normal lung samples were distant non-tumor tissue taken more than 3 cm from the tumor edge. Library preparation was by multiplex PCR. The run used an Illumina HiSeq 2500. TCRbeta libraries were built by three rounds of nested PCR using primers (Table S4), following protocols modified from ARM-PCR. TCRdb took the public reads, trimmed them with fastp at Q25, ran MiXCR for clone calling and kept in-frame beta chains. One record per CDR3 amino acid sequence lists the most common genes and DNA. A total of under 75,000 distinct CDR3 sequences appear in this sample, less than 75% of them only once. The top ten constitute 28% of the sample.

What was sequenced was distant non-tumor lung tissue. The receptors originated from a woman aged 45-59 years with non-small cell lung cancer.

This clonotype was counted at least ten times. V gene TRBV29-1 combines with J gene TRBJ2-5; D is uncertain. CDR1 and CDR2 (germline): SQVTM, ANQGSEA. The CDR3 has 12 amino acids. The V and J ends lost 7 bases and 0 bases respectively, with 9 bases between them. The CDR3 here is CSARAYQETQYF. The CDR3 DNA reads TGCAGCGCACGAGCGTACCAAGAGACCCAGTACTTC.

This clonotype has at least ten counts. This chain joins TRBV20-1 and TRBJ2-2; possibly TRBD2 for D (5 bases). The CDR3 is 12 amino acids. Germline assignment: CDR1 DFQATT and CDR2 SNEGSKA (reference sequence). V shed 6 bases and J shed 1 base, with 6 bases lying between them. The CDR3 is CSAGGNTGELFF. The CDR3 nucleotides are TGCAGTGCCGGAGGGAACACCGGGGAGCTGTTTTTT.

With regard to this clonotype: Since no conserved phenylalanine or tryptophan closes the CDR3, a read error is the likely cause. The V and J genes are TRBV12-3 or TRBV12-4 and TRBJ2-4, with D unresolved. The CDR3 consists of 15 residues. CDR3 nucleotide sequence: TGTGCCAGTAGTTTAGGCAGTAGGGCCGAAAACATTCAGTACTAC. Encoded protein: CASSLGSRAENIQYY.

About this clonotype itself: With a much larger clone just one base away, this may be a read error. The chain has TRBV10-3 and TRBJ2-1; tentative D call: TRBD2 (7 bases). CDR1 is ENHRY and CDR2 is SYGVKD in the germline V gene. The CDR3 is 15 residues long. CDR3 loop: CAISDSGGSYNDQFF. Here the CDR3 DNA reads TGTGCCATCAGTGACTCGGGGGGCTCCTACAATGATCAGTTCTTC.

The V call is TRBV6-6, the J call TRBJ2-6; TRBD1 is a possible D gene (6 bases). The CDR3 contains 15 residues. Looked up from germline, CDR1 is MNHNY and CDR2 is SVGAGI (reference sequence). CDR3 sequence reads: CANSPTGTGANVLTF. The CDR3 DNA sequence: TGTGCTAACAGTCCTACAGGGACCGGGGCCAACGTCCTGACTTTC.

For this clonotype: A much more abundant neighbour one base away suggests this may be a read error. V usage is TRBV28 and J usage is TRBJ1-6; a weak D match, TRBD1 (5 bases). The CDR3 contains 14 residues. In germline, CDR1 is MDHEN, CDR2 SYDVKM. The CDR3 nucleotides read TGTGCCAGCTTCCGGCAGGGAGATAATTCAGCCCTCCACTTT. Protein: CASFRQGDNSALHF.

About this clonotype: The junction does not match germline at one end; this may be a read error. The CDR3 here is CVSSREGAGPYGQFF. The DNA of the CDR3 is TGTGTCAGCAGCCGCGAGGGAGCGGGACCGTATGGGCAGTTCTTC. The gene calls are TRBV11-3 and TRBJ2-1; 7 bases are shared with TRBD2. Germline-derived CDR1 and CDR2 are SGHNT and YENEEA. The CDR3 loop spans 15 amino acids.

Concerning this clonotype: One end of the junction does not line up with germline, which may come from a read error. The chain recombines TRBV20-1 with TRBJ2-1, with 8 positions matching TRBD2. Looked up from germline, CDR1 is DFQATT and CDR2 is SNEGSKA (reference sequence). The CDR3 runs 17 residues. Here the CDR3 DNA reads TGCAGTGTTAGAGGCCCGTTACTAGCGGAGTCCTACAATGAGCAGTTCTTC. Residues: CSVRGPLLAESYNEQFF.

V gene TRBV7-2 combines with J gene TRBJ2-5; perhaps TRBD1 as D (6 bases). Germline CDR1 and CDR2: SGHTA and FQGNSA. V lost 4 bases and J lost 6, with 18 bases in between. The CDR3 has 15 amino acids. Written as DNA, the CDR3 is TGTGCCAGCAGCTACGGGACCGACAGGACGAAGACCCAGTACTTC. As protein: CASSYGTDRTKTQYF. Looking up the rest from reference TRBV7-2 and TRBJ2-5 gives the full variable domain: GAGVSQSPSNKVTEKGKDVELRCDPISGHTALYWYRQSLGQGLEFLIYFQGNSAPDKSGLPSDRFSAERTGGSVSTLTIQRTQQEDSAVYLCASSYGTDRTKTQYFGPGTRLLVL.

This clonotype has just a few counts. V is TRBV28 and J is TRBJ2-7; TRBD1 aligns across 7 bases. Looked up from germline, CDR1 is MDHEN and CDR2 is SYDVKM. The CDR3 runs 14 residues. With 6 bases clipped from V and 0 bases from J, the junction kept 5 bases outside the gene matches. In DNA form, the CDR3 reads TGTGCCAGCAGGGGGACAGCGCCCTCCTACGAGCAGTACTTC. Its protein product is CASRGTAPSYEQYF.

This clonotype was counted only a few times. The rearrangement links TRBV5-1 to TRBJ2-7; D gene ambiguous. In germline, CDR1 is SGHRS, CDR2 YFSETQ. V lost 2 bases, J lost 7 bases, and 13 bases lay in between. There are 13 residues in the CDR3. This chain's CDR3 is CASSFGERMEQYF. CDR3 bases: TGCGCCAGCAGCTTCGGTGAACGCATGGAGCAGTACTTC.

The chain uses TRBV7-9 and TRBJ2-2; perhaps TRBD2 as D (5 bases). The V and J ends lost 6 bases and 1 base respectively, with 12 bases between them. The CDR3 consists of 15 residues. Germline V CDR1 and CDR2: SEHNR, FQNEAQ (reference sequence). The CDR3 protein is CASRTGIKNTGELFF. In DNA, the CDR3 is TGTGCCAGCAGAACCGGGATTAAGAACACCGGGGAGCTGTTTTTT.

This clonotype was seen more than once but under ten times. A much larger clone sits a single nucleotide away, making a read error possible. The chain carries TRBV29-1 and TRBJ2-1; tentative D call: TRBD2 (5 bases). Germline CDR1 is SQVTM and CDR2 is ANQGSEA. V was pared by 3 bases and J by 7 bases, with 13 bases between. This CDR3 has 13 residues. The CDR3 DNA is TGCAGCGTTGATAGAGGGCGCATGAATGAGCAGTTCTTC. Its protein product is CSVDRGRMNEQFF.

With regard to this clonotype: The junction departs from germline at one end; a sequencing error may be responsible. V usage is TRBV28 and J usage is TRBJ1-5; D unclear. Germline V gene data show CDR1 as MDHEN and CDR2 as SYDVKM. CDR3 size: 16 residues. The CDR3 reads CTSRFHGTDRNQTQHF. For the CDR3, the DNA is TGTACCAGCAGATTTCATGGAACGGATAGAAATCAGACCCAGCATTTT. The variable domain in full, completed from reference TRBV28 and TRBJ1-5, reads DVKVTQSSRYLVKRTGEKVFLECVQDMDHENMFWYRQDPGLGLRLIYFSYDVKMKEKGDIPEGYSVSREKKERFSLILESASTNQTSMYLCTSRFHGTDRNQTQHFGDGTRLSIL.

The chain employs TRBV7-8 and TRBJ1-5, with D possibly being TRBD1 (5 bases). The CDR3 consists of 16 residues. The V and J ends lost 1 base and 9 bases respectively, with 19 bases between them. The V gene's germline CDR1 is SGHVS and CDR2 FQNEAQ. The CDR3 nucleotides are TGTGCCAGCAGCTTAGGCCATTCAGGGAATAGGCGGCCCCAGCATTTT. Protein: CASSLGHSGNRRPQHF.

This clonotype was found a few times. A read error is possible here, since a much larger clone lies one base away. V and J are TRBV10-3 and TRBJ2-5, with TRBD1 as a possible D gene (5 bases). CDR3 length: 13 residues. Germline CDR1 ENHRY, CDR2 SYGVKD. CDR3 in amino acids: CVISEPAGETQYF. CDR3 nucleotides: TGTGTCATCAGTGAACCGGCAGGGGAGACCCAGTACTTC.

Details on this clonotype: One junction end does not reproduce the germline sequence, and a read error may be involved. The chain uses TRBV28 and TRBJ1-2; D is possibly TRBD1 (5 bases). The germline V gene has CDR1 MDHEN and CDR2 SYDVKM. The CDR3 contains 14 residues. CDR3 sequence reads: CANSPYGGSYGYTF. CDR3 nucleotide sequence: TGTGCCAACAGTCCCTATGGGGGGTCCTATGGCTACACCTTC.

In the case of this clonotype: One junction end does not reproduce the germline sequence, and a read error may be involved. CDR3 coding DNA: TGTGCCAGCAACTCTAGCGGGAGAGGGTACAATGAGCACTTCTTC. The encoded protein is CASNSSGRGYNEHFF. V is TRBV11-2 and J is TRBJ2-1; 10 nucleotides match TRBD2. Germline-derived CDR1 and CDR2 are SGHAT and FQNNGV. The CDR3 extends over 15 amino acids.

With respect to this clonotype: A much larger clonotype is one base distant, so this may be a read error. This is likely a read error, given that the CDR3 carries no conserved phenylalanine or tryptophan at its end. The J gene is TRBJ2-3, the V gene TRBV6-1, with D hard to call. The germline V gene has CDR1 MNHNS and CDR2 SASEGT. The CDR3 contains 15 residues. V lost 2 bases and J 2 bases, leaving 11 bases between the germline ends. In DNA form, the CDR3 reads TGTGCCAGCAGTGAACTAGGTGGTTACACAGATACGCAGTATTAT. Its translation is CASSELGGYTDTQYY.